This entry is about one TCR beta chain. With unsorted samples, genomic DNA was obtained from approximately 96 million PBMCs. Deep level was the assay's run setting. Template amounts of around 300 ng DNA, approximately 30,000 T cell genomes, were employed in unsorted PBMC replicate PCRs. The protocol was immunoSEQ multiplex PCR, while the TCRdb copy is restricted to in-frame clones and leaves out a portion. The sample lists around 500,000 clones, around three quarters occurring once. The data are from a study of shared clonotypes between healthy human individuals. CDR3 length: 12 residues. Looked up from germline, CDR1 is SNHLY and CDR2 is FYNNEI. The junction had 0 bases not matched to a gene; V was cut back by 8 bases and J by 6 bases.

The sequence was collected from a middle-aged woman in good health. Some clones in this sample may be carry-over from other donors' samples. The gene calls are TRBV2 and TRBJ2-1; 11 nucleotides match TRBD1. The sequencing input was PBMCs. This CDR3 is CASGTGGNEQFF. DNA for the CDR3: TGTGCCAGCGGGACAGGGGGCAATGAGCAGTTCTTC.